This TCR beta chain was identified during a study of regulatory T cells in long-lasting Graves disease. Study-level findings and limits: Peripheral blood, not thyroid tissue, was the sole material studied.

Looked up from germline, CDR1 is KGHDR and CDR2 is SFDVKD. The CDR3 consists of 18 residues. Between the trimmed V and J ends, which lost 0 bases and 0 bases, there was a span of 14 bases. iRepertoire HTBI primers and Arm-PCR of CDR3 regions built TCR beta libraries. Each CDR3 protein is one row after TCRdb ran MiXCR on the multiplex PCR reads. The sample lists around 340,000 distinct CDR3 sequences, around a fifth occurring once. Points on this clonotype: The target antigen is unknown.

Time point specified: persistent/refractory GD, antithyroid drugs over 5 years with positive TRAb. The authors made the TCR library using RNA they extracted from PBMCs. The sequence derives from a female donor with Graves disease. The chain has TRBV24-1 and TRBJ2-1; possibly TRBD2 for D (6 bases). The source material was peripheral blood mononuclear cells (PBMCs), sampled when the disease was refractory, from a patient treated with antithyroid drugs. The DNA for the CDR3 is TGTGCCACCAGTGATTTGCATCTCGGAGGGAGCTCCTACAATGAGCAGTTCTTC. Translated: CATSDLHLGGSSYNEQFF.